The text below deals with one T cell receptor beta chain. Repertoires were generated with immunoSEQ multiplex PCR, while TCRdb's copy carries only in-frame clones and drops some. The profile shows approximately 180,000 clones, around 94% of them singletons. This entry belongs to a study of T cell responses to AZD1222 COVID-19 vaccine. The V gene's germline CDR1 is LGHDT and CDR2 YNNKEL (reference sequence). The V gene end was trimmed by 7 bases and the J gene end by 4 bases; junction bases not matched to a gene: 5. The CDR3 has 14 amino acids. The genes are TRBV3-1 (or the pseudogene TRBV3-2) and TRBJ1-5; 9 positions match TRBD1. Here the sequenced sample was peripheral blood, taken on day 0 of AZD1222 vaccination. The TCR was taken from an adult in good health. Here the CDR3 reads CASTSGQGNQPQHF. The DNA of the CDR3 is TGTGCCAGCACCTCGGGACAGGGAAATCAGCCCCAGCATTTT.